These 14 T cell receptor beta chains were all obtained from the same sample, sequenced in a study of regulatory T cells in long-lasting Graves disease. To make TCR beta libraries, researchers used iRepertoire HTBI primers and Arm-PCR of CDR3 regions. Each CDR3 protein is one row after TCRdb ran MiXCR on the multiplex PCR reads. The sample shows 400,000 to 550,000 distinct CDR3 sequences, roughly 17% of them seen only once. Described time point: newly diagnosed GD, antithyroid drugs for less than 3 months. Isolated PBMC RNA provided the starting material for the TCR library. These sequences were also reported in another study, on T cells in Graves' hyperthyroidism and ophthalmopathy.

Sequencing was performed on peripheral blood mononuclear cells (PBMCs), taken at new diagnosis, from a patient treated with antithyroid drugs. The receptors originated from a woman in her 30s with Graves disease.

Regarding this clonotype: A clone one base away is much larger, so this may be a read error. The chain has TRBV7-9 and TRBJ2-1; a possible D gene is TRBD2 (6 bases). This CDR3 contains 18 residues. Deletions cut 3 bases from V and 4 bases from J, with 22 bases between. Germline loops: CDR1 SEHNR, CDR2 FQNEAQ (reference sequence). Here the CDR3 reads CASSFGGWDGRIYNEQFF. The CDR3, as DNA: TGTGCCAGCAGCTTTGGGGGTTGGGACGGGAGAATTTACAATGAGCAGTTCTTC.

In regard to this clonotype: Just one base apart from a much larger clone, this may be a read error. The chain couples TRBV2 to TRBJ2-3, with a tentative D call TRBD2 (5 bases). Germline values: CDR1 SNHLY, CDR2 FYNNEI. This CDR3 comprises 15 residues. CDR3: CAGSVDYSSTDTQYF. For the CDR3, the DNA is TGTGCCGGCAGTGTCGACTATTCTAGCACAGATACGCAGTATTTT.

V usage is TRBV5-5 and J usage is TRBJ2-5; 8 bases agree with TRBD2. The germline V gene encodes CDR1 SGHKS and CDR2 YYEKEE (reference sequence). This CDR3 comprises 18 residues. Trimming at V came to 0 bases and at J to 1 base, leaving 11 bases not matched to a gene. The CDR3 sequence is CASSLASLVAGFQETQYF. The CDR3 nucleotides are TGTGCCAGCAGCTTGGCCAGCCTTGTAGCGGGATTCCAAGAGACCCAGTACTTC.

The sample holds many counts of this clonotype. This chain joins TRBV2 and TRBJ2-1; 10 positions agree with TRBD1. Trimming removed 8 bases from V and 4 bases from J; junction bases left unmatched: 11. This CDR3 has 16 residues. Per germline, CDR1 SNHLY and CDR2 FYNNEI. The CDR3 DNA reads as TGTGCCAGCGTAGAACCTCCGGGACAGGGGTACAATGAGCAGTTCTTC. Encoded protein: CASVEPPGQGYNEQFF.

The chain carries TRBV12-3 or TRBV12-4 and TRBJ2-2, with 10 positions matching TRBD2. V was pared by 6 bases and J by 8 bases, with 9 bases of the junction left unmatched. This CDR3 has 15 amino acids. CDR3 DNA: TGTGCCAGCAGCTCTAGCGGGAGCGGACGAGGGGAGCTGTTTTTT. Protein: CASSSSGSGRGELFF.

This chain uses TRBV6-1 with TRBJ2-3; 8 positions agree with TRBD1. Trimming cost V 7 bases and J 4 bases; bases outside gene matches: 4. The CDR3 extends over 13 amino acids. Looked up from germline, CDR1 is MNHNS and CDR2 is SASEGT. This chain's CDR3 is CASTLDRADTQYF. Here the CDR3 DNA reads TGTGCCAGCACCCTGGACAGGGCAGATACGCAGTATTTT.

This clonotype turned up a few times. The chain uses TRBV12-3 or TRBV12-4 and TRBJ2-6; D remains ambiguous. CDR3 size: 17 residues. The germline V and J ends were trimmed by 6 bases and 2 bases, with 17 bases remaining between them. In nucleotides, the CDR3 is TGTGCCAGCAGATCAAAGGGTTTGTGGACTGGGGCCAACGTCCTGACTTTC. This sequence encodes CASRSKGLWTGANVLTF.

This clonotype has at least ten counts. The chain uses TRBV2 and TRBJ2-1; 9 bases agree with TRBD2. The CDR3 has 13 amino acids. Germline CDR1 is SNHLY and CDR2 is FYNNEI. V lost 8 bases and J lost 6; bases outside the gene matches: 5. CDR3 coding DNA: TGTGCCAGCGGGACTAGCCCCTCCAATGAGCAGTTCTTC. Its protein product is CASGTSPSNEQFF.

This chain links TRBV10-2 with TRBJ2-1, with D possibly matching TRBD2 (6 bases). The end of the DNA aligns better with TRBJ2-5, so the J call may be wrong. The CDR3 has 16 residues. Germline loops: CDR1 WSHSY, CDR2 SAAADI. CDR3 region: CASSESPSSAQETQYF. DNA of the CDR3: TGCGCCAGCAGTGAGAGTCCCTCTAGCGCTCAAGAGACCCAGTACTTC.

This clonotype appeared many times. This chain uses TRBV5-1 with TRBJ2-7; TRBD1 might be the D (5 bases). From germline, CDR1 is SGHRS and CDR2 YFSETQ. The CDR3 is made up of 14 amino acids. The V and J ends lost 3 bases and 3 bases respectively, with 13 bases between them. The CDR3 sequence: CASSWGYENYEQYF. DNA of the CDR3: TGCGCCAGCAGCTGGGGCTACGAGAACTACGAGCAGTACTTC. The complete variable domain, with remaining parts taken from reference TRBV5-1 and TRBJ2-7, reads KAGVTQTPRYLIKTRGQQVTLSCSPISGHRSVSWYQQTPGQGLQFLFEYFSETQRNKGNFPGRFSGRQFSNSRSEMNVSTLELGDSALYLCASSWGYENYEQYFGPGTRLTVT.

This clonotype was observed a handful of times. This chain connects TRBV7-2 to TRBJ1-5; D unresolved. Germline V gene lookup returns CDR1 SGHTA and CDR2 FQGNSA. This CDR3 spans 15 amino acids. The V gene lost 2 bases and the J gene lost 5 bases, with 13 bases spanning the gap. The CDR3: CASSLSPAEYQPQHF. DNA for the CDR3: TGTGCCAGCAGCTTATCCCCGGCGGAATATCAGCCCCAGCATTTT.

This clonotype has a count of ten or more. This chain links TRBV7-2 with TRBJ1-4; 7 bases agree with TRBD1. This CDR3 has 15 amino acids. The ends lost 5 bases at V and 5 bases at J; junction bases unmatched: 8. Germline loops: CDR1 SGHTA, CDR2 FQGNSA. The DNA for the CDR3 is TGTGCCAGCAGCCACTCGGGGACAGCAAATGAAAAACTGTTTTTT. This encodes CASSHSGTANEKLFF.

V is TRBV5-1 and J is TRBJ2-3; D possibly corresponds to TRBD2 (5 bases). Trimming left V 4 bases short and J 6 bases short, with 33 bases between. CDR1 SGHRS and CDR2 YFSETQ come from the germline V gene. CDR3 length: 20 amino acids. CDR3 in amino acids: CASSPKKAWSSTDTLDTQYF. Here the CDR3 DNA reads TGCGCCAGCAGCCCAAAAAAAGCCTGGTCTAGCACAGATACTTTGGATACGCAGTATTTT.

This clonotype was seen only a few times. The chain employs TRBV9 and TRBJ1-2, with 7 positions matching TRBD1. V lost 0 bases to trimming and J lost 0 bases; unmatched junction nucleotides: 17. This CDR3 spans 20 amino acids. The germline CDR1 and CDR2 sequences are SGDLS and YYNGEE. This CDR3 reads CASSVAPVERTGHANYGYTF. As DNA, the CDR3 is TGTGCCAGCAGCGTAGCACCAGTCGAACGGACAGGACATGCTAACTATGGCTACACCTTC.